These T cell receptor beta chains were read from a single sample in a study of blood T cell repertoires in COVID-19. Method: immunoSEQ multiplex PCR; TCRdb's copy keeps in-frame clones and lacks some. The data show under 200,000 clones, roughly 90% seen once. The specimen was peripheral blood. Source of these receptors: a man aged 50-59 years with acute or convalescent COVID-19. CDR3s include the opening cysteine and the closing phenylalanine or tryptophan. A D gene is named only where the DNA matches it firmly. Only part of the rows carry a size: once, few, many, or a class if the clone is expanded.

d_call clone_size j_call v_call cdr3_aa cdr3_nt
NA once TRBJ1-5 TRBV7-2 CASSLGHAGNQPQHF TGTGCCAGCAGCTTAGGACATGCTGGCAATCAGCCCCAGCATTTT
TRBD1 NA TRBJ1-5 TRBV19 CASSPRDRGSNQPQHF TGTGCCAGTAGTCCTCGGGACAGGGGAAGCAATCAGCCCCAGCATTTT
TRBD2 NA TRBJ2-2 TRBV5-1 CASKGRGDTGELFF TGCGCCAGCAAGGGACGGGGGGACACCGGGGAGCTGTTTTTT
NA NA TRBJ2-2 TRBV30 CAWSLGGGETELFF TGTGCCTGGAGTTTAGGGGGGGGTGAAACGGAGCTGTTTTTT
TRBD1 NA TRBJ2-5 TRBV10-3 CAISLGQGTQETQYF TGTGCCATCAGCTTGGGACAGGGGACCCAAGAGACCCAGTACTTC
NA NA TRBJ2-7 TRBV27 CASSLWATAGYEQYF TGTGCCAGCAGTTTATGGGCGACGGCAGGTTACGAGCAGTACTTC
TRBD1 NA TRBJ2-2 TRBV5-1 CASSQGQGGTGELFF TGCGCCAGCAGCCAGGGACAGGGAGGCACCGGGGAGCTGTTTTTT
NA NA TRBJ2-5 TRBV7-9 CASSLYMGTAETQYF TGTGCCAGCAGCTTATATATGGGGACTGCAGAGACCCAGTACTTC
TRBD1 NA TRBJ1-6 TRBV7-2 CASSLGTGAFSPLHF TGTGCCAGCAGCTTAGGGACAGGGGCATTTTCACCCCTCCACTTT
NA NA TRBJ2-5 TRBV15 CATSRRFGGGERETQYF TGTGCCACCAGCAGAAGATTTGGGGGGGGCGAACGAGAGACCCAGTACTTC
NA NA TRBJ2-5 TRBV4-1 CASSQKSGGQTLWETQYF TGCGCCAGCAGCCAAAAGAGTGGGGGACAAACTTTATGGGAGACCCAGTACTTC
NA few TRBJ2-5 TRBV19 CASSRGEETQYF TGTGCCAGTAGTAGGGGGGAAGAGACCCAGTACTTC
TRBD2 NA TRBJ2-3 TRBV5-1 CASSPGTRGDTQYF TGCGCCAGCAGCCCCGGGACTAGAGGGGATACGCAGTATTTT
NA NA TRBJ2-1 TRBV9 CASSGYSGTYNEQFF TGTGCCAGCAGCGGATATAGCGGAACCTACAATGAGCAGTTCTTC
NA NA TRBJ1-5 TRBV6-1 CASSEVEDQPQHF TGTGCCAGCAGTGAAGTGGAGGATCAGCCCCAGCATTTT
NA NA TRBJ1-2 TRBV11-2 CASGRGIGYGYTF TGTGCCAGCGGACGGGGGATTGGGTATGGCTACACCTTC
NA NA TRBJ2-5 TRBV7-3 CASSRGLGETQYF TGTGCCAGCAGCCGAGGACTGGGGGAGACCCAGTACTTC
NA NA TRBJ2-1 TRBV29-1 CRAWGGTGSGNEQFF TGCCGCGCGTGGGGGGGCACAGGGTCGGGCAATGAGCAGTTCTTC
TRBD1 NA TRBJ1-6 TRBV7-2 CASSSDRVALHF TGTGCCAGCAGCTCGGACAGGGTAGCCCTCCACTTT
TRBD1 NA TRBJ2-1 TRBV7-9 CASSPRTGAYNEQFF TGTGCCAGCAGTCCCCGGACAGGGGCTTACAATGAGCAGTTCTTC
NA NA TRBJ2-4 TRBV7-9 CASSPEGQLRENIQYF TGTGCCAGCAGCCCCGAGGGACAACTGCGGGAAAACATTCAGTACTTC
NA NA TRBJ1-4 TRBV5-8 CASSHSSRSTNEKLFF TGTGCCAGCAGTCATTCGTCCCGGTCGACTAATGAAAAACTGTTTTTT
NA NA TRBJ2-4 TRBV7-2 CASSPNRGAKNIQYF TGTGCCAGCAGTCCAAACCGGGGGGCCAAAAACATTCAGTACTTC
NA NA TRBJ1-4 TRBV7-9 CASSLKGRRTDAQREKLFF TGTGCCAGCAGCTTAAAGGGCCGGAGAACGGACGCCCAGCGGGAAAAACTGTTTTTT
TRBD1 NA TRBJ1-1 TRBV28 CASSLPGQGRMRDTEAFF TGTGCCAGCAGCCTACCGGGACAGGGTAGAATGAGGGACACTGAAGCTTTCTTT
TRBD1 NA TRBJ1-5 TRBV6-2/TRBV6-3 CASSYSAGQAGNNQPQHF TGTGCCAGCAGTTACTCGGCGGGACAGGCCGGGAACAATCAGCCCCAGCATTTT
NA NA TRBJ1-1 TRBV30 CAWKVQEDTEAFF TGTGCCTGGAAGGTTCAAGAGGACACTGAAGCTTTCTTT
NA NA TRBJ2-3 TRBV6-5 CASSYRGSTDTQYF TGTGCCAGCAGTTACCGGGGTTCCACAGATACGCAGTATTTT
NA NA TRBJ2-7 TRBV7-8 CASTPQFEDEQYF TGTGCCAGCACGCCTCAGTTCGAGGACGAGCAGTACTTC
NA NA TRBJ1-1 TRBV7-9 CASSQRDSMNTEAFF TGTGCCAGCAGCCAGCGTGACAGCATGAACACTGAAGCTTTCTTT
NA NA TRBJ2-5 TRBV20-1 CSAARETQYF TGCAGCGCCGCTCGGGAGACCCAGTACTTC
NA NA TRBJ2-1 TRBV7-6 CASSLAHLGGGPYYNEQFF TGTGCCAGCAGCTTAGCCCATTTAGGTGGAGGGCCCTACTACAATGAGCAGTTCTTC
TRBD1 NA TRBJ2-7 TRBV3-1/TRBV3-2 CASSQAGQSSYEQYF TGTGCCAGCAGCCAAGCGGGACAGAGCTCCTACGAGCAGTACTTC
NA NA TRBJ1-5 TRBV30 CAWSVHGGQPQHF TGTGCCTGGAGTGTACACGGGGGTCAGCCCCAGCATTTT
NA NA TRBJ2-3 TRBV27 CASSLSGQGGRDTQYF TGTGCCAGCAGTTTATCTGGTCAGGGGGGCAGAGATACGCAGTATTTT
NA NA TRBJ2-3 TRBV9 CASSLGGTDTQYF TGTGCCAGCAGCCTCGGCGGGACAGATACGCAGTATTTT
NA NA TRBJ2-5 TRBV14 CASSQGRGQGEETQYF TGTGCCAGCAGCCAAGGGAGGGGGCAAGGTGAAGAGACCCAGTACTTC
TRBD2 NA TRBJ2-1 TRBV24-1 CATTSGWGGNEQFF TGTGCCACCACTAGCGGGTGGGGGGGGAATGAGCAGTTCTTC
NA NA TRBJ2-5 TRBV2 CASMAGPETQYF TGTGCCAGCATGGCGGGGCCTGAGACCCAGTACTTC
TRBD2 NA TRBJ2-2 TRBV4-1 CASSRGWLGREATGELFF TGCGCCAGCAGCCGGGGGTGGTTGGGGCGGGAGGCAACCGGGGAGCTGTTTTTT
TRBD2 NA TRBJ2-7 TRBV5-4 CASSPGLAGGYEQYF TGTGCCAGCAGCCCCGGACTAGCGGGAGGCTACGAGCAGTACTTC
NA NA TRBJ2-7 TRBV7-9 CASLGPDGDLGEQYF TGTGCCAGCCTCGGACCGGACGGGGACTTAGGGGAGCAGTACTTC
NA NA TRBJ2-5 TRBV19 CASSPTGVQETQYF TGTGCCAGTAGCCCGACAGGAGTCCAAGAGACCCAGTACTTC
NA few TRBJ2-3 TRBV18 CASSPFSRGTQYF TGTGCCAGCTCACCATTCTCCCGAGGTACGCAGTATTTT
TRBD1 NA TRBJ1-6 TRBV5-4 CASSPDRGNSPLHF TGTGCCAGCAGCCCGGACAGGGGAAATTCACCCCTCCACTTT
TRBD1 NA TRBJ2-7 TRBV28 CASSRQGISYEQYF TGTGCCAGCAGCCGACAGGGGATTTCTTACGAGCAGTACTTC
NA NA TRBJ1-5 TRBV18 CASSRRTGQGPQHF TGTGCCAGCTCACGACGGACGGGCCAGGGGCCCCAGCATTTT
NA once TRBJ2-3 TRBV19 CASRRMTSTDTQYF TGTGCCAGTCGACGGATGACTAGCACAGATACGCAGTATTTT
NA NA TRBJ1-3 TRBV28 CASSPVGSSGNTIYF TGTGCCAGCAGTCCTGTCGGGAGCTCTGGAAACACCATATATTTT
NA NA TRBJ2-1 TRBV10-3 CAISAPSSSNEQFF TGTGCCATCAGTGCCCCGAGCTCATCGAATGAGCAGTTCTTC
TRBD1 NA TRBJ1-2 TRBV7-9 CASSFASLGQPNYGYTF TGTGCCAGCAGCTTCGCGAGTTTGGGACAGCCTAACTATGGCTACACCTTC
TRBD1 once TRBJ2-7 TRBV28 CASRGGDRVYEQYF TGTGCCAGCAGGGGTGGGGACAGGGTTTACGAGCAGTACTTC